The entry below gives a single T cell receptor beta chain sequence along with its context. Germline V CDR1 and CDR2: SGHAT, FQNNGV. V lost 0 bases and J lost 1; bases outside the gene matches: 2. The CDR3 runs 17 residues. The data originate from a study of T cell changes during pregnancy in multiple sclerosis. Some clones are missing from TCRdb's copy, which holds only in-frame ones; the method was immunoSEQ multiplex PCR. This table holds around 70,000 clones, 75% to 95% found once. The sequenced sample was peripheral blood, obtained in the second trimester of pregnancy. The rearrangement joins TRBV11-2 to TRBJ2-5; 13 bases line up with TRBD2. The sequence was collected from a female donor with multiple sclerosis, enrolled in a pregnancy study. As DNA, the CDR3 is TGTGCCAGCAGCTTAGATTGGACTAGCGGGGGCCAAGAGACCCAGTACTTC. This encodes CASSLDWTSGGQETQYF.